The 9 T cell receptor beta chains below come from one sample, sequenced in a study of blood T cell dynamics during melanoma immunotherapy. The method was immunoSEQ multiplex PCR; TCRdb's version includes in-frame clones alone and lacks a portion of them. This sample has about 6,700 clones, with over 70% found just once. Time point reported: pre-treatment baseline. Source: blood, taken from a patient treated with checkpoint blockade. The receptor set was obtained from a human donor with melanoma. Some clones in this sample may be carry-over from other donors' samples.

This clone was counted once. The chain is built from TRBV6-5 and TRBJ1-1; TRBD1 matches at 10 bases. The CDR3 loop spans 15 amino acids. V shed 2 bases and J 8 bases; nucleotides not matched to a gene: 8. Germline V lookup: CDR1 MNHEY, CDR2 SVGAGI. The CDR3 reads CASSYTDRGHWEAFF. The CDR3 DNA follows: TGTGCCAGCAGTTACACCGACAGGGGGCACTGGGAAGCTTTCTTT.

The genes are TRBV5-6 and TRBJ2-5, with a weak D call TRBD2 (7 bases). The germline V gene has CDR1 SGHDT and CDR2 YYEEEE. The CDR3 contains 15 residues. Trimming removed 1 base from V and 9 bases from J, with 19 bases in between. The CDR3 nucleotides are TGTGCCAGCAGCTTGACCGGGCGGGGGCCGAGAGCCCAGTACTTC. Its protein product is CASSLTGRGPRAQYF.

The chain carries TRBV27 and TRBJ1-2; weak D call: TRBD1 (5 bases). With 6 bases removed from V and 2 bases from J, the gap between germline ends came to 13 bases. Germline V gene sequence: CDR1 MNHEY, CDR2 SMNVEV (reference sequence). CDR3 length: 14 amino acids. In nucleotides, the CDR3 is TGTGCCAGCAGATCCGGGACCCTCAACTATGGCTACACCTTC. Translated, it gives CASRSGTLNYGYTF.

The V gene is TRBV6-1, the J gene TRBJ1-3; D not resolved. V lost 3 bases and J lost 2, with 11 bases in between. The V gene's germline CDR1 is MNHNS and CDR2 SASEGT. The CDR3 contains 15 residues. CDR3 residues: CASSEVGFAGNTIYF. The CDR3 DNA reads as TGTGCCAGCAGTGAGGTGGGTTTTGCTGGAAACACCATATATTTT.

The rearrangement links TRBV4-2 to TRBJ1-1; D perhaps matches TRBD1 (5 bases). Trimming pared 0 bases from V and 6 bases from J, leaving 11 bases between. In germline, CDR1 is LGHNA, CDR2 YNFKEQ. This CDR3 contains 14 residues. CDR3 protein: CASSQDREFAEAFF. The DNA for the CDR3 is TGTGCCAGCAGCCAAGACAGGGAATTTGCTGAAGCTTTCTTT.

This chain joins TRBV4-1 and TRBJ2-1, with TRBD2 matching over 8 bases. The junction had 3 bases not matched to a gene; V was cut back by 1 base and J by 1 base. The CDR3 covers 16 residues. Germline CDR1 and CDR2: MGHRA and YSYEKL. For the CDR3, the DNA is TGCGCCAGCAGCCAAGGTGAGCGGGGGTCCTACAATGAGCAGTTCTTC. Translated: CASSQGERGSYNEQFF.

The V call is TRBV5-6, the J call TRBJ1-2; D may be TRBD1 (5 bases). Trimming removed 0 bases from V and 7 bases from J, with 16 bases in between. The germline V gene encodes CDR1 SGHDT and CDR2 YYEEEE. CDR3 length: 15 amino acids. The CDR3 spells CASSLVGGTPGGYTF. The CDR3 nucleotides read TGTGCCAGCAGCTTGGTCGGTGGGACCCCGGGTGGCTACACCTTC.

This clone was observed once. The gene calls are TRBV5-1 and TRBJ2-6; no clear D. V was trimmed by 0 bases and J by 0 bases, leaving 7 bases between them. CDR1 and CDR2 from the germline V gene are SGHRS and YFSETQ. The CDR3 consists of 16 residues. CDR3: CASSLDGNSGANVLTF. Here the CDR3 DNA reads TGCGCCAGCAGCTTGGATGGGAACTCTGGGGCCAACGTCCTGACTTTC.

The rearrangement joins TRBV2 to TRBJ2-5; 8 bases are a match to TRBD2. The CDR3 is made up of 17 amino acids. The germline V gene encodes CDR1 SNHLY and CDR2 FYNNEI. The trim removed 5 bases at V and 2 bases at J, leaving 13 bases unmatched. The DNA for the CDR3 is TGTGCCAGCAGTTGGTCGACGATAGCGGGGAATCAAGAGACCCAGTACTTC. It codes for CASSWSTIAGNQETQYF.